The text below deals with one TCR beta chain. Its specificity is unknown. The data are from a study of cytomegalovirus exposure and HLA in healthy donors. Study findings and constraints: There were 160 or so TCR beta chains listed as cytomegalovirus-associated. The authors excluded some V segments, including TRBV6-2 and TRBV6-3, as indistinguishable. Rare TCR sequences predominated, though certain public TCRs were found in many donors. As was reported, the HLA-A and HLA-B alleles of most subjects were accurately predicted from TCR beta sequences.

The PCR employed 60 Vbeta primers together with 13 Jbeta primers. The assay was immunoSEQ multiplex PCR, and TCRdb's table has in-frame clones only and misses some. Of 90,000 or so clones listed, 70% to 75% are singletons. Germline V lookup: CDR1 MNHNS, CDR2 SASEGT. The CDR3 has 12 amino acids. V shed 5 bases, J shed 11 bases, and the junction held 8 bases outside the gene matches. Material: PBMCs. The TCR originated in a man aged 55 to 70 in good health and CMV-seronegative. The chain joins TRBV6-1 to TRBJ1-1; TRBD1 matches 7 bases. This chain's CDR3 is CASSYSGGMAFF. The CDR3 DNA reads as TGTGCCAGCAGTTATTCAGGGGGGATGGCTTTCTTT.